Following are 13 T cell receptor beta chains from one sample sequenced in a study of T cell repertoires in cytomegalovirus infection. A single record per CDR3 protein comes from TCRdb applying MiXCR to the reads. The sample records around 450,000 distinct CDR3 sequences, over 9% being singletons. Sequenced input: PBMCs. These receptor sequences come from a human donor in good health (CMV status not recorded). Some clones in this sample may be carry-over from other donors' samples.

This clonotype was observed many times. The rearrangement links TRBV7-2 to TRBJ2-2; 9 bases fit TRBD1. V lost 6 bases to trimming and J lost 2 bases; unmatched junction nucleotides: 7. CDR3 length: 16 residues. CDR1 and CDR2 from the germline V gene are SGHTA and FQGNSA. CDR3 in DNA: TGTGCCAGCAGGGACAGGGGAGGCCCAAACACCGGGGAGCTGTTTTTT. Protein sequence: CASRDRGGPNTGELFF.

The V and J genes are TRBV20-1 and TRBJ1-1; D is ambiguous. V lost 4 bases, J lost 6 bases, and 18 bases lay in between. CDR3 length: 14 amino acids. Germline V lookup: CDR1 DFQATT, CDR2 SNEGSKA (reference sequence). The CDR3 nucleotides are TGCAGTGCTATGACGACTCTCCGACGGCCTGAAGCTTTCTTT. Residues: CSAMTTLRRPEAFF.

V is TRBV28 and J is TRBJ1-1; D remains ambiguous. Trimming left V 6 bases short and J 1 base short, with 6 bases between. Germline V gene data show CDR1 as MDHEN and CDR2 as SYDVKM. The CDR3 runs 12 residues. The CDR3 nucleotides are TGTGCCAGCAGCACACCGAACACTGAAGCTTTCTTT. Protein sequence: CASSTPNTEAFF.

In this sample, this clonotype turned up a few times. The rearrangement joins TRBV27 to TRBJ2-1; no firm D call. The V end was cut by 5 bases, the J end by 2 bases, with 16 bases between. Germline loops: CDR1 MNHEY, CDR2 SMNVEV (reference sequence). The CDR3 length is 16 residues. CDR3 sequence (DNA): TGTGCCAGCAGTACCCAGGACGCGGAGCCCTACAATGAGCAGTTCTTC. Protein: CASSTQDAEPYNEQFF.

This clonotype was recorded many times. CDR3 DNA sequence: TGTGCCAGCAGTTACAATCGGGGGCTAGTCGTTAATGAGCAGTTCTTC. This gives the protein CASSYNRGLVVNEQFF. V gene TRBV6-6 combines with J gene TRBJ2-1; D tentatively fits TRBD1 or TRBD2 (6 bases each). Germline V CDR1 and CDR2: MNHNY, SVGAGI (reference sequence). V lost 2 bases and J lost 7, with 18 bases in between. This CDR3 has 16 residues.

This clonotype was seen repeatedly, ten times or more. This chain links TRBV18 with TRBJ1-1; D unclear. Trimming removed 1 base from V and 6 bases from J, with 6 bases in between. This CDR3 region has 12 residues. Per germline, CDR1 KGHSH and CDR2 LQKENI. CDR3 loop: CASSPQAAEAFF. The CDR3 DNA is TGTGCCAGCTCACCACAGGCAGCTGAAGCTTTCTTT. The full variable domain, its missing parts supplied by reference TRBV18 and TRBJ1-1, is NAGVMQNPRHLVRRRGQEARLRCSPMKGHSHVYWYRQLPEEGLKFMVYLQKENIIDESGMPKERFSAEFPKEGPSILRIQQVVRGDSAAYFCASSPQAAEAFFGQGTRLTVV.

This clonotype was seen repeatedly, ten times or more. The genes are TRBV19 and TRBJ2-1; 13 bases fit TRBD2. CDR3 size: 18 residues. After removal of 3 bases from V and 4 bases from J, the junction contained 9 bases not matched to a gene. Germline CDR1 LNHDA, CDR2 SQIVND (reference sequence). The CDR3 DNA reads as TGTGCCAGTAGTATCCCAGGCCCGACTAGCGGGGGGTACAATGAGCAGTTCTTC. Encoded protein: CASSIPGPTSGGYNEQFF.

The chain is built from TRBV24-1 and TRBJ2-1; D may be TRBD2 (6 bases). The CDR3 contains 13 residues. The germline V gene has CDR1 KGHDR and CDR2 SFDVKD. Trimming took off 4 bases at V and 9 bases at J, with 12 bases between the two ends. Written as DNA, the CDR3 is TGTGCCACCAGTGAGCCGACTAGTTTTGAGCAGTTCTTC. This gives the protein CATSEPTSFEQFF.

Here the CDR3 DNA reads TGTGCCAGCAGCCGCGCTTCAGGGGGAGATACGCAGTATTTT. Amino acid sequence: CASSRASGGDTQYF. The chain recombines TRBV5-4 with TRBJ2-3, with 7 nucleotides matching TRBD1. Trimming removed 4 bases from V and 5 bases from J; junction bases left unmatched: 7. This CDR3 spans 14 amino acids. Germline CDR1 and CDR2: SGHNT and YYREEE (reference sequence).

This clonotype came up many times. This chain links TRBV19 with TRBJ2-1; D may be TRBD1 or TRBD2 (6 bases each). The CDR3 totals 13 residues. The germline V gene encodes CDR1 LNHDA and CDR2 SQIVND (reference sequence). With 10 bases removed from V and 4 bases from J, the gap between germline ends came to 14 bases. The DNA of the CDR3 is TGTGCCACCAGGAGGGGGTCATACAATGAGCAGTTCTTC. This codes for CATRRGSYNEQFF.

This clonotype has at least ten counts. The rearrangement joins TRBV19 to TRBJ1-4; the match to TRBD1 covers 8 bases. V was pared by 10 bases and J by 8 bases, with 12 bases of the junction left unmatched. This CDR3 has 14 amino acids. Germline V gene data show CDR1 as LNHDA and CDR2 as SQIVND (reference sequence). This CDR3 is CATKSGGGREKLFF. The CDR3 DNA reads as TGTGCCACTAAGTCAGGGGGCGGACGCGAAAAACTGTTTTTT.

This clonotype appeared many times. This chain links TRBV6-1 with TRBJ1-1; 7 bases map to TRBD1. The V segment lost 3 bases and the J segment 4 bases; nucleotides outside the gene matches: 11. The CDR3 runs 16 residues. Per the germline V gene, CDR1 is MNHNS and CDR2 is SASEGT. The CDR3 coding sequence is TGTGCCAGCAGTGACCGGGACAGCGGGGGAGGCACTGAAGCTTTCTTT. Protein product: CASSDRDSGGGTEAFF.

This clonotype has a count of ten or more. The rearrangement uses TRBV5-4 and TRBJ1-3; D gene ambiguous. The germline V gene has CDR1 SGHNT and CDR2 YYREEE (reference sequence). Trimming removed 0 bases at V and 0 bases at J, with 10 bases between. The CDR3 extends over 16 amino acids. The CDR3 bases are TGTGCCAGCAGCTTGGAGGCATCCCTCTCTGGAAACACCATATATTTT. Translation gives CASSLEASLSGNTIYF.